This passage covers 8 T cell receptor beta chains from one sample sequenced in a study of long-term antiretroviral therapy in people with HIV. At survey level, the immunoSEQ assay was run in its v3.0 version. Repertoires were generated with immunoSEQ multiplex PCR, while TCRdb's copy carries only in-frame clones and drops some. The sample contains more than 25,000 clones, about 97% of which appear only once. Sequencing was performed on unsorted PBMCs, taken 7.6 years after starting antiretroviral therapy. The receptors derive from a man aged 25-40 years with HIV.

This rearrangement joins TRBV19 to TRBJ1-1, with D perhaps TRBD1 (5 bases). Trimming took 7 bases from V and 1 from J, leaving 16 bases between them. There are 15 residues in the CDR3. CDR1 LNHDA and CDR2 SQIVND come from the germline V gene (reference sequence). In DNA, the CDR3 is TGTGCCAGTAAAGGGGTAGGGTACCCGAACACTGAAGCTTTCTTT. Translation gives CASKGVGYPNTEAFF.

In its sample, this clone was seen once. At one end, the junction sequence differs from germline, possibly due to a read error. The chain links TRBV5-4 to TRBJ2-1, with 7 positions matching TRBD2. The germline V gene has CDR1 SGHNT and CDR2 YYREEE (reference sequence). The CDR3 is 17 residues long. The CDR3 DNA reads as TGTGCCAGCAGTTCTCCTGCGCGGGGACTATCCTTCAATGAGCAGTTCTTC. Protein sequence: CASSSPARGLSFNEQFF.

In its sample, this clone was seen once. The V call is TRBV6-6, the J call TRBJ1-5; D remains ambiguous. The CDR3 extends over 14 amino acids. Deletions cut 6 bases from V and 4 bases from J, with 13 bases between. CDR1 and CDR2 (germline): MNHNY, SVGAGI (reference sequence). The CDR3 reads CASRRAPGNQPQHF. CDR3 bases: TGTGCCAGCAGGCGTGCCCCGGGAAATCAGCCCCAGCATTTT.

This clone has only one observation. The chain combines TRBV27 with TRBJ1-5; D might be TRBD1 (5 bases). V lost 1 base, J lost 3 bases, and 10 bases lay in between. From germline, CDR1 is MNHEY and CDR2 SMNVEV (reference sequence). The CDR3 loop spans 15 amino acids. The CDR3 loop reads CASSLFARDNQPQHF. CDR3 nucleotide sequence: TGTGCCAGCAGTTTATTCGCCAGGGACAATCAGCCCCAGCATTTT.

The CDR3 nucleotides are TGTGCCAACCCCCTAGCGGGAGCGAAATCCTCCTACGAGCAGTACTTC. Its protein is CANPLAGAKSSYEQYF. V is TRBV7-9 and J is TRBJ2-7; TRBD2 matches at 10 bases. The germline V gene encodes CDR1 SEHNR and CDR2 FQNEAQ (reference sequence). V trimming: 10 bases; J trimming: 0 bases; junction bases outside the gene matches: 12. This CDR3 contains 16 residues.

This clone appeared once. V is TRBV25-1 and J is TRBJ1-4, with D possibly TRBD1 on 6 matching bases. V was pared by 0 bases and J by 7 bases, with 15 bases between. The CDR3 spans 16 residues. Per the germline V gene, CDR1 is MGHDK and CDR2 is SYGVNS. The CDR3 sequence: CASSEYPWQGTEKLFF. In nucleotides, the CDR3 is TGTGCCAGCAGTGAATATCCCTGGCAGGGGACTGAAAAACTGTTTTTT.

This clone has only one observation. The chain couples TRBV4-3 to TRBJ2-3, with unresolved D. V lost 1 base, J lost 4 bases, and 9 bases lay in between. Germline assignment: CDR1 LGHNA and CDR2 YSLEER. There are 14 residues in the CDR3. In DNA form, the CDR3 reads TGCGCCAGCAGCCAAGGACTGGTGTCAGATACGCAGTATTTT. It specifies CASSQGLVSDTQYF.

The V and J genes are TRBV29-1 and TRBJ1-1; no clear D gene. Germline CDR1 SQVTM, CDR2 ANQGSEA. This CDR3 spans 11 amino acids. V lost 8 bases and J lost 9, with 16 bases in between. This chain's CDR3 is CSFYEGSKAFF. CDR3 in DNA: TGCAGCTTTTATGAAGGGTCGAAAGCTTTCTTT.